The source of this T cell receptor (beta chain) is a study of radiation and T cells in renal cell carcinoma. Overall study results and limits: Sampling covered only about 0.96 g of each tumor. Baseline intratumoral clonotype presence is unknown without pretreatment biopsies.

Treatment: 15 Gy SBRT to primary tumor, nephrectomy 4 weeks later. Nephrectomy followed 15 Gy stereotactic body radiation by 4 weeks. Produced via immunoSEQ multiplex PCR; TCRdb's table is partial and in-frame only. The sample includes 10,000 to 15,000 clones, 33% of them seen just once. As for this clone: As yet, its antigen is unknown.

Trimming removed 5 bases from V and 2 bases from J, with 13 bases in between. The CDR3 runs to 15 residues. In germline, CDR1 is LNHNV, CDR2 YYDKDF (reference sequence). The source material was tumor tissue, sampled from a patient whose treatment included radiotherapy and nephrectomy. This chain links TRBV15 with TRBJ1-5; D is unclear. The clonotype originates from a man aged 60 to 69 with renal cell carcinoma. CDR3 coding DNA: TGTGCCACCAGCCTAGGAGGCCGAGGCAATCAGCCCCAGCATTTT. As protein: CATSLGGRGNQPQHF. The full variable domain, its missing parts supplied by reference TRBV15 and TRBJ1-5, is DAMVIQNPRYQVTQFGKPVTLSCSQTLNHNVMYWYQQKSSQAPKLLFHYYDKDFNNEADTPDNFQSRRPNTSFCFLDIRSPGLGDTAMYLCATSLGGRGNQPQHFGDGTRLSIL.